This T cell receptor (beta chain) was sequenced in a study of T cell changes during pregnancy in multiple sclerosis. The V and J ends lost 3 bases and 4 bases respectively, with 15 bases between them. The CDR3 totals 15 residues. Germline V CDR1 and CDR2: MGHDK, SYGVNS. Measured with immunoSEQ multiplex PCR; TCRdb has only the in-frame clones, and not every one. The table has about 67,000 clones, about nine tenths seen once; the top ten hold 1.5%. This TCR was sampled from a female donor with multiple sclerosis, enrolled in a pregnancy study. V gene TRBV25-1 combines with J gene TRBJ1-1; D is possibly TRBD1 (5 bases). The material was peripheral blood, obtained in the third trimester of pregnancy. CDR3 residues: CASSERGRAGTEAFF. For the CDR3, the DNA is TGTGCCAGCAGTGAGCGGGGCAGGGCTGGCACTGAAGCTTTCTTT.